Each of the 15 T cell receptor beta chains below was sequenced from the same sample in a study of blood T cell repertoires in COVID-19. The table came from immunoSEQ multiplex PCR; TCRdb's copy has only in-frame clones and leaves some out. This table has some 97,000 clones, about nine tenths appearing once. The specimen was peripheral blood. The receptors were gathered from a man aged 50-60 years with acute or convalescent COVID-19.

The chain has TRBV29-1 and TRBJ1-1; no reliable D call. Germline lookup yields CDR1 SQVTM and CDR2 ANQGSEA. V was pared by 0 bases and J by 5 bases, with 10 bases between. The CDR3 covers 13 residues. CDR3 in amino acids: CSVEEGSGTEAFF. The CDR3 DNA reads as TGCAGCGTTGAAGAAGGATCGGGTACTGAAGCTTTCTTT.

The V and J genes are TRBV5-4 and TRBJ1-1, with D tentatively TRBD1 (5 bases). Between the trimmed V and J ends, which lost 0 bases and 5 bases, there was a span of 20 bases. This CDR3 spans 17 amino acids. Germline V gene lookup returns CDR1 SGHNT and CDR2 YYREEE (reference sequence). For the CDR3, the DNA is TGTGCCAGCAGCTTGGTAGGCAGGGTGGTTTCAAGGACTGAAGCTTTCTTT. This gives the protein CASSLVGRVVSRTEAFF.

J is TRBJ2-7 and V is TRBV9; D is possibly TRBD2 (5 bases). This CDR3 has 15 amino acids. V was shortened by 0 bases and J by 3 bases, with 13 bases between the two germline ends. CDR1 is SGDLS and CDR2 is YYNGEE in the germline V gene. Here the CDR3 reads CASSVDGSANYEQYF. The DNA of the CDR3 is TGTGCCAGCAGCGTAGATGGGAGCGCGAACTACGAGCAGTACTTC.

Comments on this clone: The junction shows a germline mismatch at one end, possibly a read error. This chain connects TRBV6-4 to TRBJ1-2, with 10 bases that match TRBD1. The CDR3 is 15 amino acids. The V gene's germline CDR1 is MRHNA and CDR2 SNTAGT. The CDR3 DNA reads as TGTGCCAGCAGGGACTGGACAGGGGGTAGGGATGGCTACACCTTC. It yields the protein CASRDWTGGRDGYTF.

The rearrangement uses TRBV9 and TRBJ1-4; no clear D. The germline CDR1 and CDR2 sequences are SGDLS and YYNGEE. The CDR3 totals 13 residues. Trimming left V 0 bases short and J 8 bases short, with 8 bases between. CDR3 DNA: TGTGCCAGCAGCGTAGTGGAGGGAGAAAAACTGTTTTTT. Translation gives CASSVVEGEKLFF.

The chain links TRBV2 to TRBJ1-5; 9 nucleotides align to TRBD1. Germline V gives CDR1 SNHLY, CDR2 FYNNEI. This CDR3 has 15 residues. With V trimmed by 6 bases and J by 0 bases, 3 bases remained unmatched. The DNA for the CDR3 is TGTGCCAGCAGCCGGGGACAGGGTAGCAATCAGCCCCAGCATTTT. Its protein product is CASSRGQGSNQPQHF. Based on the CDR3 plus reference TRBV2 and TRBJ1-5, the full variable domain is EPEVTQTPSHQVTQMGQEVILRCVPISNHLYFYWYRQILGQKVEFLVSFYNNEISEKSEIFDDQFSVERPDGSNFTLKIRSTKLEDSAMYFCASSRGQGSNQPQHFGDGTRLSIL.

The chain carries TRBV2 and TRBJ1-6; 7 bases match TRBD1. The CDR3 runs to 15 residues. The trim removed 4 bases at V and 9 bases at J, leaving 9 bases unmatched. Per the germline V gene, CDR1 is SNHLY and CDR2 is FYNNEI. This CDR3 is CASSAVTGTGSPLHF. The CDR3 bases are TGTGCCAGCAGTGCCGTGACAGGGACGGGTTCACCCCTCCACTTT.

The V and J genes are TRBV13 and TRBJ2-5; D uncertain. The CDR3 length is 14 residues. Per germline, CDR1 PRHDT and CDR2 FYEKMQ (reference sequence). V was pared by 3 bases and J by 7 bases, with 15 bases between. The CDR3 sequence: CASSFRSPPGTQYF. The CDR3, as DNA: TGTGCCAGCAGCTTTCGATCCCCGCCGGGGACCCAGTACTTC.

In its sample, this clone was seen a few times. The chain employs TRBV6-5 and TRBJ1-2, with 9 bases lining up with TRBD1. CDR3 length: 15 amino acids. Germline V gene lookup returns CDR1 MNHEY and CDR2 SVGAGI. With V trimmed by 8 bases and J by 2 bases, 9 bases remained unmatched. The CDR3 DNA reads TGTGCCAGCCTAGGCGGGGACAGGGAGAACTATGGCTACACCTTC. It specifies CASLGGDRENYGYTF.

V is TRBV12-3 or TRBV12-4 and J is TRBJ2-2; no clear D gene. CDR3 length: 13 amino acids. V was pared by 6 bases and J by 5 bases, with 10 bases between. The CDR3 bases are TGTGCCAGCAGCCGCCACGGGACCGGGGAGCTGTTTTTT. Protein: CASSRHGTGELFF.

The chain links TRBV27 to TRBJ1-2; 7 nucleotides align to TRBD1. The V gene end was trimmed by 4 bases and the J gene end by 2 bases; junction bases not matched to a gene: 7. Per germline, CDR1 MNHEY and CDR2 SMNVEV (reference sequence). The CDR3 spans 15 residues. The CDR3 DNA sequence: TGTGCCAGCAGTTCCAGGACAGGACTAAACTATGGCTACACCTTC. Protein sequence: CASSSRTGLNYGYTF.

This chain links TRBV7-8 with TRBJ1-3; D is uncertain. V was pared by 2 bases and J by 3 bases, with 17 bases between. Germline CDR1 reads SGHVS; CDR2 reads FQNEAQ. CDR3 length: 17 residues. In nucleotides, the CDR3 is TGTGCCAGCAGCTTAAATCCTGGCAGATGGAGTGGAAACACCATATATTTT. Amino acid sequence: CASSLNPGRWSGNTIYF.

This clone was detected once. This chain joins TRBV7-8 and TRBJ2-7; D perhaps matches TRBD1 (5 bases). CDR3 size: 13 residues. CDR1 and CDR2 (germline): SGHVS, FQNEAQ. V lost 3 bases, J lost 2 bases, and 8 bases lay in between. Here the CDR3 reads CASSFTGTYEQYF. The CDR3 DNA reads TGTGCCAGCAGCTTTACAGGCACCTACGAGCAGTACTTC.

This sequence joins TRBV7-9 and TRBJ2-3; D remains ambiguous. This CDR3 comprises 15 residues. Deletions cut 1 base from V and 5 bases from J, with 13 bases between. The germline V gene encodes CDR1 SEHNR and CDR2 FQNEAQ (reference sequence). CDR3 in amino acids: CASSLEAFLGDTQYF. DNA for the CDR3: TGTGCCAGCAGCTTAGAAGCGTTCCTTGGAGATACGCAGTATTTT.

The rearrangement uses TRBV5-1 and TRBJ1-4; D gene uncertain. Trimming removed 10 bases at V and 7 bases at J, with 11 bases between. Germline lookup yields CDR1 SGHRS and CDR2 YFSETQ. The CDR3 runs to 11 residues. The CDR3 DNA reads TGCGCCCCCAAGGAGAGTGAAAAACTGTTTTTT. This gives the protein CAPKESEKLFF.